This paragraph reports one TCR beta chain. This clonotype was observed many times. Its specific antigen is unknown. Base qualities are missing; no much larger clone stands one base away. For repertoire sequencing, the TCR beta CDR3 regions were amplified from RNA transcripts. The first round was an RT-PCR using HTBI primers with the Qiagen OneStep RT-PCR kit, and this first round was followed by a second-round multiplex PCR, then size selection and purification. Libraries were sequenced paired-end with 100 bp reads on an Illumina HiSeq2000. For the original study's pipeline: Reads were processed with SOAPnuke, discarding reads with adapters, uncalled bases, mean Phred below 15, or no exact constant-primer or identifier match. COPE v1.2.5 was used to merge the high-quality paired reads. Each unique nucleotide sequence was defined as a clonotype, and clonotypes were aligned to IMGT TRB V, D and J references with MiTCR v1.1. The analysis was limited to V-J combinations with a frequency above 0.0001, which together covered 99.2% of the repertoires. A TCR clonal expansion and chaos score per V-J combination was defined as the ratio of F50 clonal expansion to chaos observed in the TCRdist matrix. Welch's t-statistics and random forest were used to reduce features to about a dozen V-J combinations, which were fed into a naive Bayes classifier. The Morisita-Horn index was used to measure how similar the thyroid and blood repertoires were. TCRdb took the public reads, trimmed them with fastp at Q25, ran MiXCR for clone calling and kept in-frame beta chains. CDR3 protein sequences are deduplicated, and each keeps its most common genes and DNA. TCRdb, rather than the study authors, made the V and J calls. The sample contains some 400,000 distinct CDR3 sequences, 15% to 20% of them found a single time. The ten most abundant clones make up 1.6% of the sample.

This sample was taken from a study of Graves' ophthalmopathy and Graves' hyperthyroidism (dated by TCRdb to 2016 to 2019). The study in broad terms: Peripheral blood samples were taken at the time of initial diagnosis, before any treatment was given. TCR beta repertoire signatures were used to distinguish Graves' ophthalmopathy from Graves' hyperthyroidism and to predict progression to ophthalmopathy. In total, 135 blood samples were TCR-sequenced: approximately 42 ophthalmopathy, around 75 hyperthyroidism and roughly 17 hyperthyroidism-to-ophthalmopathy patients. A discovery set of 95 to 100 patients (approximately 45 ophthalmopathy, 55 to 65 stable hyperthyroidism) was enrolled to explore V-J signatures distinguishing ophthalmopathy from hyperthyroidism. The independent validation cohort included 18 to 20 hyperthyroidism patients plus 17 patients who later progressed from hyperthyroidism to ophthalmopathy. In roughly 6 hyperthyroidism patients, the T-cell repertoires found in thyroid tissue were compared with those found in blood. Once sampling was done, hyperthyroidism patients were given methimazole at a starting dose of 30 mg daily, while ophthalmopathy patients were given high-dose intravenous methylprednisolone. The 75 to 100 discovery patients were divided at random into training and test sets in a 7:3 ratio.

Patients with ophthalmopathy had moderately to severely active disease, with a Clinical Activity Score of 3 or more, a NOSPECS grade of 4 or more, and a disease duration of less than 3 months. Patients with other autoimmune diseases, uncontrolled infections, pregnancy or lactation were excluded from the study. Diagnosis was based on clinical symptoms, serum thyroxine, TRAb, thyroid ultrasound and orbital computed tomography. Using Ficoll-Paque density gradient centrifugation, PBMCs were isolated from roughly 9.2 ml of fresh peripheral blood. Total RNA was extracted using Trizol reagent, and RNA quality was checked on an Agilent 2100 Bioanalyzer. General study outcomes and caveats: In validation, the model predicted ophthalmopathy progression with about 70% sensitivity and around 72% specificity; roughly eleven predicted patients were CT-confirmed with GO in a median of around 6.5 months. Most of the expanded thyroid clonotypes with a frequency above 0.001 were also detected in blood, and it was suggested that the thyroid immune response may be reflected by blood repertoires. No statistical method was used to predetermine the sample size, and group allocation was not hidden from the investigators. Ophthalmopathy was separated from stable hyperthyroidism by the 13-signature model with around 89% sensitivity and approximately 84% specificity in cross-validation and with 80%/75% in the test set.

Inclusive of the bounding cysteine and phenylalanine, the CDR3 is 15 residues long. The DNA shown is the 45-base CDR3, in frame from base 1. V loses 4 bases, J loses 0 bases, and the germline ends lie 12 bases apart. In the germline V gene, CDR1 corresponds to MDHEN and CDR2 to SYDVKM. Sequencing input: peripheral blood. The sequence joins TRBV28 to TRBJ1-1, with the D gene too uncertain to name. The clonotype originates from a young woman with Graves' ophthalmopathy. Donor details come from another sample of the same person, matched by shared clones. CDR3 region: CASSSLGSMNTEAFF. Here is the DNA: TGTGCCAGCAGTTCCCTAGGCAGCATGAACACTGAAGCTTTCTTT.